The rows below give T cell receptor beta chains drawn from one sample of a study of T cells after yellow fever vaccination. From the 5' RACE reads, TCRdb called clonotypes with MiXCR, one entry per CDR3 protein. Altogether almost 600,000 distinct CDR3 sequences are present, about 14% being singletons, with the ten largest covering roughly 13%. The sample consisted of PBMCs, taken on the day of the yellow fever booster vaccination. The receptors stem from a man aged 25-45 years who received the YFV17D yellow fever vaccine. Each CDR3 is given with its conserved first and last residue. D genes are given only for firm matches. Part of the rows lack a size; the others show once, few, many or a class for expanded clones.

>TRBV12-3/TRBV12-4|NA|NA|TRBJ2-7
TGTGCCAGCAGTTTTGCTAGTACCTACGAGCAGTACTTC
CASSFASTYEQYF
>TRBV11-2|few|NA|TRBJ1-6
TGTGCCAGCAGCTTAGAGGGACACTCACCCTATAATTCACCCCTCCACTTT
CASSLEGHSPYNSPLHF
>TRBV7-2|many|NA|TRBJ2-7
TGTGCCAGCAGCTTAGGTCCGGACTACGAGCAGTACTTC
CASSLGPDYEQYF
>TRBV7-8|many|NA|TRBJ1-6
TGTGCCAGCAGCTTAGACGTAGGTTCACCCCTCCACTTT
CASSLDVGSPLHF
>TRBV12-3/TRBV12-4|few|TRBD1|TRBJ2-3
TGTGCCAGCAGCCCGGGACAGGGATGGACAGATACGCAGTATTTT
CASSPGQGWTDTQYF
>TRBV7-9|NA|NA|TRBJ2-2
TGTGCCAGCAGCTTAGGAGTGGCCGGGTTCGGAGCCGGGGAGCTGTTTTTT
CASSLGVAGFGAGELFF
>TRBV7-6|NA|TRBD1|TRBJ2-7
TGTGCCAGCAGCTATGCCGGGACAGGGGTCTACGAGCAGTACTTC
CASSYAGTGVYEQYF
>TRBV7-2|few|NA|TRBJ1-4
TGTGCCAGCAGCTTAGTAGTGAATGAAAAACTGTTTTTT
CASSLVVNEKLFF
>TRBV5-1|many|NA|TRBJ2-1
TGCGCCAGCAGCTTGGATCCGACCCTCTACAATGAGCAGTTCTTC
CASSLDPTLYNEQFF
>TRBV7-9|few|TRBD2|TRBJ2-1
TGTGCCAGCAGCTTCCCCCCAGCGGGGGGGGACAATGAGCAGTTCTTC
CASSFPPAGGDNEQFF
>TRBV7-8|NA|TRBD2|TRBJ2-7
TGTGCCAGCAGCCGTCTAGCTAGCGGGGACAACTACGAGCAGTACTTC
CASSRLASGDNYEQYF
>TRBV29-1|NA|TRBD2|TRBJ2-1
TGCAGCGTTGATGTGAGCGGGGGTTACAATGAGCAGTTCTTC
CSVDVSGGYNEQFF
>TRBV27|few|NA|TRBJ1-6
TGTGCCAGCAGTCCAACACAGGGATATTCACCCCTCCACTTT
CASSPTQGYSPLHF
>TRBV29-1|few|NA|TRBJ2-7
TGCAGCGTTGAAGAGGGTGGGGCCACCTACGAGCAGTACTTC
CSVEEGGATYEQYF
>TRBV14|few|NA|TRBJ2-5
TGTGCCAGCAGCCATTATGACAGCCCGGGGACCCAGTACTTC
CASSHYDSPGTQYF
>TRBV7-9|many|NA|TRBJ1-2
TGTGCCAGCAGCGGCGTATTGACCTATGGCTACACCTTC
CASSGVLTYGYTF